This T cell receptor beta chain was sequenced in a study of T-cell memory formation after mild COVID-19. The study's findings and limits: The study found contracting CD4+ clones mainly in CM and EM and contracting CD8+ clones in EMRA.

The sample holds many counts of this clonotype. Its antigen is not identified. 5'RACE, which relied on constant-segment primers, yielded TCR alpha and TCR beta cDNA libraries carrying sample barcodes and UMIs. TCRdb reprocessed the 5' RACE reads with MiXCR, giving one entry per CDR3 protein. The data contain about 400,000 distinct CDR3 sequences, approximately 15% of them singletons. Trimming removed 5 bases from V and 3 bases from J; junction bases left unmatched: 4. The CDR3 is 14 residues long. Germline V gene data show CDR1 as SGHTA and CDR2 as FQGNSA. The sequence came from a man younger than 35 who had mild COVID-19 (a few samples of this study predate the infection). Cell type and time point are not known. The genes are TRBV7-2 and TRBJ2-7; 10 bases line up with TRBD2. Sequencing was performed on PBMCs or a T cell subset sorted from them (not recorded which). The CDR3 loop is CASSATSGYYEQYF. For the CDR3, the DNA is TGTGCCAGCAGCGCGACTAGCGGGTACTACGAGCAGTACTTC.